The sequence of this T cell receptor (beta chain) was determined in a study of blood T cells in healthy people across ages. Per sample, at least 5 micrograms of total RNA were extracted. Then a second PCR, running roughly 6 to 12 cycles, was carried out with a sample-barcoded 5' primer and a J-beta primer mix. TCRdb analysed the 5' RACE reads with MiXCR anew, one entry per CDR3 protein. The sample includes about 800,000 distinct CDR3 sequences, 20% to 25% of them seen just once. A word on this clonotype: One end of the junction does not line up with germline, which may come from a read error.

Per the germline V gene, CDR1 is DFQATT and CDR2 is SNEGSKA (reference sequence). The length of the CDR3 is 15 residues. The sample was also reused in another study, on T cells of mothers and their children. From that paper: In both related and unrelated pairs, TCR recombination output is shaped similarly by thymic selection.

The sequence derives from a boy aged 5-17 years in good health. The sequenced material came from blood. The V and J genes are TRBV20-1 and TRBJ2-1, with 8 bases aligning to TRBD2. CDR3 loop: CSARLGGGPYNAQFF. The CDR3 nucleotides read TGCAGTGCTAGATTGGGCGGGGGGCCTTACAATGCGCAGTTCTTC.